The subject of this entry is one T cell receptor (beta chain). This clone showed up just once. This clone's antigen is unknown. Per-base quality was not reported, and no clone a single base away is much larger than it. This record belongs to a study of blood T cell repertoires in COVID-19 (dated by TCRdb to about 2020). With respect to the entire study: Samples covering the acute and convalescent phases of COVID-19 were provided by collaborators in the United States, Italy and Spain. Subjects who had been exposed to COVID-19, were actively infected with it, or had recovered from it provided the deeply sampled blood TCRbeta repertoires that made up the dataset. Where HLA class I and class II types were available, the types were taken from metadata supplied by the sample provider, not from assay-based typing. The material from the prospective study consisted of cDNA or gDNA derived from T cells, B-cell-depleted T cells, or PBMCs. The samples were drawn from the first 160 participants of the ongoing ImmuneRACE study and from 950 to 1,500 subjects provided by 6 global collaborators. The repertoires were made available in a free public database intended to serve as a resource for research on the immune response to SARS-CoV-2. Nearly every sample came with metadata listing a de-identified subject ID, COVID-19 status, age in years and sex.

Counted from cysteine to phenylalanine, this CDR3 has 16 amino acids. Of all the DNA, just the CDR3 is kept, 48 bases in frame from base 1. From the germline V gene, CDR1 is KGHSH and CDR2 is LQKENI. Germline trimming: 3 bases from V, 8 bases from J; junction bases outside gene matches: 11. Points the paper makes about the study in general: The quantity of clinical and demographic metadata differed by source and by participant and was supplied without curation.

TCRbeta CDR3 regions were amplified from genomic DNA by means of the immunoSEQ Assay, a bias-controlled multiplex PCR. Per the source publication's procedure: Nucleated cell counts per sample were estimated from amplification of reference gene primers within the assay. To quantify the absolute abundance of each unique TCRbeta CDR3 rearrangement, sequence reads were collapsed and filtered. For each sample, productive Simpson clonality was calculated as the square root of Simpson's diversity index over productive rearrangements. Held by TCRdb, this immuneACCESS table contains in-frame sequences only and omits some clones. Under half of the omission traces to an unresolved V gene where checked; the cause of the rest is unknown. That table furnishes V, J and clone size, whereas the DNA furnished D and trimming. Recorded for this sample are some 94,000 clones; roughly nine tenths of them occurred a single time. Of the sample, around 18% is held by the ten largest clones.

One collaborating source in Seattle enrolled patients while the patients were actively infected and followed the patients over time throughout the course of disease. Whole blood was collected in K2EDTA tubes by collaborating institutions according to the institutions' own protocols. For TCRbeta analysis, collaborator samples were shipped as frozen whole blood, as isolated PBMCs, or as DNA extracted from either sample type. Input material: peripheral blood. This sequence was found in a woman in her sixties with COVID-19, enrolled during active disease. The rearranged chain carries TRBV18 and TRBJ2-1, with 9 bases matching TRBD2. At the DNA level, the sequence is TGTGCCAGCTCACCCGGGGCGGGGGGGCGTATCGATGAGCAGTTCTTC. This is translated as CASSPGAGGRIDEQFF.